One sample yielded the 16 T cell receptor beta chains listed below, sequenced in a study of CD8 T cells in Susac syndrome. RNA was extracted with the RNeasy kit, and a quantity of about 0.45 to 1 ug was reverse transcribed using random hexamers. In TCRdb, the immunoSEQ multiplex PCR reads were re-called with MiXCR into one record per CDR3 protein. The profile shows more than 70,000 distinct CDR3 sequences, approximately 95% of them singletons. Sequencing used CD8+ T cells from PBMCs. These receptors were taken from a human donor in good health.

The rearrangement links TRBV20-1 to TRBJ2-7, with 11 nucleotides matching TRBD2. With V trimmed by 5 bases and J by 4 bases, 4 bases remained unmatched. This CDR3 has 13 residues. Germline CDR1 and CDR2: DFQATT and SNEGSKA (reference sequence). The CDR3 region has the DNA TGCAGTGCTCCTACTAGCGGGGGTTACGAGCAGTACTTC. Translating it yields CSAPTSGGYEQYF.

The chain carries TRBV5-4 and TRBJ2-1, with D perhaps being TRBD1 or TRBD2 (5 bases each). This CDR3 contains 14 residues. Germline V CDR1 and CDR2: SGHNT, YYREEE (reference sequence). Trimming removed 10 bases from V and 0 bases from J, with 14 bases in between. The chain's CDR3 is CAAGRDRSYNEQFF. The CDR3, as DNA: TGTGCCGCCGGCCGGGACCGCTCCTACAATGAGCAGTTCTTC.

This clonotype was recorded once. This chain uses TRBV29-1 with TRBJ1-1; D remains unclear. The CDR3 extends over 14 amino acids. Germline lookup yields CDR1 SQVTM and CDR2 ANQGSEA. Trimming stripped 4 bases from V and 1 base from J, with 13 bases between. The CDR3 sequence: CSVVSRGRNTEAFF. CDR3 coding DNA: TGCAGCGTTGTTTCCCGGGGTCGGAACACTGAAGCTTTCTTT. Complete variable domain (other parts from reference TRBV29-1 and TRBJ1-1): SAVISQKPSRDICQRGTSLTIQCQVDSQVTMMFWYRQQPGQSLTLIATANQGSEATYESGFVIDKFPISRPNLTFSTLTVSNMSPEDSSIYLCSVVSRGRNTEAFFGQGTRLTVV.

CDR3 protein: CASSQESSGYNEQFF. Here the CDR3 DNA reads TGCGCCAGCAGCCAAGAGTCGAGCGGATACAATGAGCAGTTCTTC. The V and J genes are TRBV4-1 and TRBJ2-1; weak D call: TRBD2 (5 bases). V shed 0 bases and J shed 4 bases, with 10 bases lying between them. Germline assignment: CDR1 MGHRA and CDR2 YSYEKL. The CDR3 has 15 amino acids.

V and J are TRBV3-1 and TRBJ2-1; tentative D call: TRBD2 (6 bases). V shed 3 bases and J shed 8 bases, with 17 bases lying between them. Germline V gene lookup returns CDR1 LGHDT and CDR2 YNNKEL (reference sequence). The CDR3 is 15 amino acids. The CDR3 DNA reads TGTGCCAGCAGCCAGGGGGACTTCACGGGGGATGAGCAGTTCTTC. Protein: CASSQGDFTGDEQFF.

CDR3 in amino acids: CASSLLVGSTDTQYF. For the CDR3, the DNA is TGTGCCAGCAGCCTGTTAGTGGGGTCCACAGATACGCAGTATTTT. The chain joins TRBV3-1 to TRBJ2-3, with D hard to call. This CDR3 is 15 amino acids long. V gave up 4 bases and J gave up 2 bases, with 13 bases separating them. The V gene's germline CDR1 is LGHDT and CDR2 YNNKEL (reference sequence).

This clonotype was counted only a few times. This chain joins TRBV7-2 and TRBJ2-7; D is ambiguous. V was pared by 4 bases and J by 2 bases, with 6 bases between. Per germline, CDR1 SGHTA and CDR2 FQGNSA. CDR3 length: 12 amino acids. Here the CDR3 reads CASSSDPYEQYF. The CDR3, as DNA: TGTGCCAGCAGCTCCGATCCCTACGAGCAGTACTTC.

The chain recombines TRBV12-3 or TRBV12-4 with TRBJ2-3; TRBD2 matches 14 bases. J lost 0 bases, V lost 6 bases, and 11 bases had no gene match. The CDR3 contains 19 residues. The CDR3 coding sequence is TGTGCCAGCAGGGGGACTAGCGGGGGACGAAAATCTAGCACAGATACGCAGTATTTT. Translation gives CASRGTSGGRKSSTDTQYF.

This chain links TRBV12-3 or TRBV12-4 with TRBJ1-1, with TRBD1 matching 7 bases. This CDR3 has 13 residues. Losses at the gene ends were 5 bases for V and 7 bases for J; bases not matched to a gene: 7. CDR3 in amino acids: CASSLPGGIEAFF. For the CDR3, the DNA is TGTGCCAGCAGTCTACCAGGGGGGATTGAAGCTTTCTTT.

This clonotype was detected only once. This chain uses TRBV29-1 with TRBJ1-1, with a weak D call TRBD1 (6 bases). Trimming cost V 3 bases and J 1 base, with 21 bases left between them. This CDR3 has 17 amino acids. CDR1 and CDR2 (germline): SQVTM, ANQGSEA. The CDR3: CSVDPARRGQRNTEAFF. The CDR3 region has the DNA TGCAGCGTTGACCCCGCCCGAAGAGGACAGCGGAACACTGAAGCTTTCTTT. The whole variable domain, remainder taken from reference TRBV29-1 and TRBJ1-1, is SAVISQKPSRDICQRGTSLTIQCQVDSQVTMMFWYRQQPGQSLTLIATANQGSEATYESGFVIDKFPISRPNLTFSTLTVSNMSPEDSSIYLCSVDPARRGQRNTEAFFGQGTRLTVV.

The CDR3, as DNA: TGTGCCAGCAGCCCCGGACAGAGAGACTCTGGAAACACCATATATTTT. Protein: CASSPGQRDSGNTIYF. The chain has TRBV11-2 and TRBJ1-3; D may be TRBD1 (6 bases). The germline V gene encodes CDR1 SGHAT and CDR2 FQNNGV. V dropped 5 bases and J dropped 0 bases, with 14 bases sitting between them. The CDR3 runs 16 residues.

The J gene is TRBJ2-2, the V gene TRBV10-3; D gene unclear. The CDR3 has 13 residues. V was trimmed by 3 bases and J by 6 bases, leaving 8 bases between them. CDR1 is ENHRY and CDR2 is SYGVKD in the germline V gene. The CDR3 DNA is TGTGCCATCAGTGAAGGTGCGGCCGGGGAGCTGTTTTTT. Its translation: CAISEGAAGELFF.

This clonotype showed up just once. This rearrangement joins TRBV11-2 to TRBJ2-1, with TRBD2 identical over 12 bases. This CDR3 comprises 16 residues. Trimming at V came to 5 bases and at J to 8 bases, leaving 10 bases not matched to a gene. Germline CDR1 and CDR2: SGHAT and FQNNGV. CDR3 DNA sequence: TGTGCCAGCAGCCACGGGGCGGGACTAGCGGGTGATGAGCAGTTCTTC. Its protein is CASSHGAGLAGDEQFF.

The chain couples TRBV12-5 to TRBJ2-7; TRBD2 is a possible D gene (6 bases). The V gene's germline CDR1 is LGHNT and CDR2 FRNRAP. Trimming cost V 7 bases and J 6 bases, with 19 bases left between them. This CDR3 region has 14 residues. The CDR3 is CASVIDGGFGEQYF. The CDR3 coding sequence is TGTGCTAGTGTCATCGACGGGGGTTTTGGCGAGCAGTACTTC.

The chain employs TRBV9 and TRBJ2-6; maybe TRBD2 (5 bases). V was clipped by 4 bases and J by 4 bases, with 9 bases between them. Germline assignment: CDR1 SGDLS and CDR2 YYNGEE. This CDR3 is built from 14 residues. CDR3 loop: CASSPRGGANVLTF. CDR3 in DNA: TGTGCCAGCAGCCCAAGAGGGGGGGCCAACGTCCTGACTTTC.

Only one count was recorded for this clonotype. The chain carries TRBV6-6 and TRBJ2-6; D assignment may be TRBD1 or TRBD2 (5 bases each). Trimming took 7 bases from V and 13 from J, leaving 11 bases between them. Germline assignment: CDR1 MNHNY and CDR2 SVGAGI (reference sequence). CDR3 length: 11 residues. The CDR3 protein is CASTGAMVLTF. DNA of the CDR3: TGTGCCAGCACCGGGGCAATGGTCCTGACTTTC.